Listed here are 31 T cell receptor beta chains from one sample, sequenced in a study of T cell clonality in common variable immunodeficiency. Assay: immunoSEQ multiplex PCR; the TCRdb copy retains only in-frame clones and omits some. Singletons are absent from the sample, which has some 50,000 clones. The sequenced sample was peripheral blood mononuclear cells. The receptor source for this set is a person aged 18-70 years in good health.

This clone was found many times. The observed sequence ends 3 residues before the CDR3 terminus, with the missing tail filled in from the germline J gene. The chain has TRBV6-2 or TRBV6-3 and TRBJ1-1; D is ambiguous. CDR1 is MNHEY, CDR2 SVGEGT, per germline. Trimming took 2 bases from V and 1 from J, leaving 5 bases between them. The CDR3 consists of 13 residues. The CDR3 reads CASSYNGNTEAFF. CDR3 bases read: TGTGCCAGCAGTTACAACGGGAACACTGAA.

This clone was counted at least ten times. The CDR3 extends 3 residues past the end of the read, so its final part is completed from the germline J gene. V usage is TRBV20-1 and J usage is TRBJ2-1, with TRBD2 matching over 7 bases. J gave up 8 bases and V 1 base, and 11 bases lay outside the gene matches. The CDR3 is 15 residues long. The germline CDR1 and CDR2 sequences are DFQATT and SNEGSKA (reference sequence). Partial CDR3 DNA: TGCAGTGCTAGAGTACATGGGTCAGGGAGGGATGAG. Protein: CSARVHGSGRDE. In full, the CDR3 reads CSARVHGSGRDEQFF.

This clone was counted a few times. Sequencing ends 3 residues short of the CDR3 end; the germline J gene provides the rest. The chain uses TRBV19 and TRBJ1-5; D is possibly TRBD1 (6 bases). V dropped 6 bases and J dropped 3 bases, with 12 bases sitting between them. The CDR3 spans 14 residues. CDR1 is LNHDA, CDR2 SQIVND, per germline (reference sequence). CDR3 in amino acids: CASRVGQYNQPQHF. The DNA read from the CDR3 is TGTGCCAGTAGGGTTGGACAGTACAATCAGCCC.

This clone was observed at least ten times. Read data end 3 residues before the CDR3 end; the end is taken from the germline J gene. The V and J genes are TRBV6-4 and TRBJ2-1; 10 bases agree with TRBD1. CDR1 and CDR2 from the germline V gene are MRHNA and SNTAGT. With V trimmed by 2 bases and J by 8 bases, 6 bases remained unmatched. The CDR3 extends over 15 amino acids. The CDR3 loop reads CASSDPGTGVHEQFF. The CDR3 bases that were read are TGTGCCAGCAGTGACCCGGGGACAGGGGTGCATGAG.

Only a few counts were recorded for this clone. The CDR3 end falls 3 residues outside the read, so it is completed with the germline J gene. V and J are TRBV19 and TRBJ2-2, with 8 bases aligning to TRBD1. The CDR3 length is 14 residues. Per the germline V gene, CDR1 is LNHDA and CDR2 is SQIVND (reference sequence). The DNA read from the CDR3 is TGTGCCACCCAACAGGGGGGCCCTAATGAAAAG. Its translation is CATQQGGPNEK. The full CDR3 reads CATQQGGPNEKLFF.

In its sample, this clone was seen many times. The read terminates 3 residues before the CDR3 end, so the remaining end is supplied by the germline J gene. The chain links TRBV20-1 to TRBJ1-5, with TRBD1 matching over 7 bases. V was clipped by 7 bases and J by 3 bases; unmatched bases: 6. Germline lookup yields CDR1 DFQATT and CDR2 SNEGSKA (reference sequence). The CDR3 is 13 residues long. CDR3 amino acids: CSGLTGFNQPQHF. The CDR3 bases that were read are TGCAGTGGCCTGACAGGGTTCAATCAGCCC.

This clone was counted many times. Read coverage stops 3 residues before the CDR3 terminus; the germline J gene supplies the remainder. The rearrangement joins TRBV12-3 or TRBV12-4 to TRBJ1-2; TRBD1 agrees at 9 bases. The length of the CDR3 is 14 residues. Unmatched junction bases numbered 3, after V lost 2 bases and J lost 5 bases. CDR3 DNA (partial): TGTGCCAGCAGTTTAACAGGGGGCGAGTATGGC. Its protein product is CASSLTGGEYG. In full, the CDR3 is CASSLTGGEYGYTF.

This clone was seen repeatedly, ten times or more. Sequencing ends 3 residues short of the CDR3 end; the germline J gene provides the rest. This chain links TRBV19 with TRBJ1-2; perhaps TRBD1 as D (5 bases). Trimming took off 8 bases at V and 4 bases at J, with 23 bases between the two ends. Germline V gene sequence: CDR1 LNHDA, CDR2 SQIVND (reference sequence). CDR3 size: 16 residues. CDR3 protein: CASSQPQVSYTYGYTF. The CDR3 bases that were read are TGTGCCAGTTCTCAGCCACAGGTCAGTTACACCTATGGC.

This clone was seen many times. The read terminates 3 residues ahead of where the CDR3 ends, so the germline J gene completes it. This rearrangement joins TRBV20-1 to TRBJ2-7, with 9 bases aligning to TRBD2. The CDR3 totals 15 residues. Germline CDR1 reads DFQATT; CDR2 reads SNEGSKA (reference sequence). V was clipped by 1 base and J by 0 bases; unmatched bases: 4. The CDR3 protein is CSARVASGNSYEQYF. The DNA read from the CDR3 is TGCAGTGCTAGAGTGGCTAGCGGGAACTCCTACGAG.

This clone appeared many times. The junction departs from the called germline gene at one end, perhaps through a read error. The CDR3 DNA, read in part, is TGCGCCAGCAGCCGGGACAGGGGTGTAGATACG. Its protein is CASSRDRGVDT. The CDR3 as a whole reads CASSRDRGVDTQYF. The genes are TRBV4-2 and TRBJ2-3, with 10 nucleotides matching TRBD1. The CDR3 extends 3 residues past the end of the read, so its final part is completed from the germline J gene. This CDR3 has 14 amino acids. The germline CDR1 and CDR2 sequences are LGHNA and YNFKEQ.

This clone was counted many times. The read ends 3 residues early relative to the CDR3; the germline J gene fills the gap. This chain uses TRBV20-1 with TRBJ2-1; TRBD2 aligns across 12 bases. The CDR3 totals 15 residues. CDR1 is DFQATT and CDR2 is SNEGSKA in the germline V gene (reference sequence). Unmatched junction bases numbered 12, after V lost 6 bases and J lost 9 bases. CDR3 DNA, as far as it was read: TGCAGTGCCCACCTCTGGACTAGCGGGATGCGTGAG. Encoded protein: CSAHLWTSGMRE. The entire CDR3 is CSAHLWTSGMREQFF.

This clone has just a few counts. The read ends 3 residues early relative to the CDR3; the germline J gene fills the gap. J is TRBJ2-3 and V is TRBV19; weak D call: TRBD2 (6 bases). Germline CDR1 reads LNHDA; CDR2 reads SQIVND (reference sequence). This CDR3 spans 16 amino acids. Incomplete CDR3 DNA: TGTGCCAGTACCCATGCCGGGGGTCTTCAGAATCAGCCG. Amino acid sequence: CASTHAGGLQNQP. The whole CDR3 sequence is CASTHAGGLQNQPQYF.

Only a few counts were recorded for this clone. The covered CDR3 bases are TGTGCCAGCAGCTTAACCCCCCAGGACTATGGC. Translated, it gives CASSLTPQDYG. The whole CDR3 protein reads CASSLTPQDYGYTF. V usage is TRBV7-2 and J usage is TRBJ1-2; D ambiguous. The read is 3 residues too short to cover the CDR3 end, so that end is filled in from the germline J gene. CDR3 size: 14 residues. Germline CDR1 is SGHTA and CDR2 is FQGNSA. Trimming stripped 2 bases from V and 3 bases from J, with 10 bases between.

This clone was seen ten or more times. The CDR3 end falls 3 residues outside the read, so it is completed with the germline J gene. The chain combines TRBV20-1 with TRBJ2-3; 9 bases agree with TRBD2. After removal of 1 base from V and 6 bases from J, the junction contained 11 bases not matched to a gene. Germline loops: CDR1 DFQATT, CDR2 SNEGSKA (reference sequence). This CDR3 has 16 amino acids. The chain's CDR3 is CSARGDSGGTHDTQYF. CDR3 bases read: TGCAGTGCTAGAGGCGATAGCGGGGGCACCCACGATACG.

As to this clone: Sequence at one end of the junction differs from germline and may be a read error. Coverage ceases 3 residues before the CDR3 finishes, and the germline J gene fills in the end. The chain combines TRBV7-9 with TRBJ2-7; no definite D call. The CDR3 has 12 residues. The germline V gene has CDR1 SEHNR and CDR2 FQNEAQ (reference sequence). CDR3 DNA, as far as it was read: TGTTCCAGCAGCTTCGTCGGCTACGAG. It encodes CSSSFVGYE. The CDR3, in full, reads CSSSFVGYEQYF.

In regard to this clone: The read gets to within 3 residues of the CDR3 end, and the germline J gene fills in the rest. The chain uses TRBV6-1 and TRBJ1-2; no clear D gene. Looked up from germline, CDR1 is MNHNS and CDR2 is SASEGT. The CDR3 is made up of 13 amino acids. CDR3 bases read: TGTGCCAGCAGTGATTGGCTAGCAAATGAC. It encodes CASSDWLAND. The CDR3 as a whole reads CASSDWLANDYTF.

Regarding this clone: With the read ending 3 residues before the CDR3 end, the germline J gene is used to fill in that end. This rearrangement joins TRBV30 to TRBJ1-3; tentatively, D is TRBD1 (6 bases). This CDR3 contains 15 residues. Germline lookup yields CDR1 GTSNPN and CDR2 SVGIG (reference sequence). V was clipped by 5 bases and J by 0 bases, with 14 bases between them. CDR3 loop: CAWGMDSSSGNTIYF. The DNA read from the CDR3 is TGTGCCTGGGGAATGGACAGCAGCTCTGGAAACACC.

This clone was found many times. The read falls 3 residues short of the CDR3 end, and the missing part is taken from the germline J gene. This chain uses TRBV13 with TRBJ2-2, with 9 nucleotides matching TRBD2. The CDR3 loop spans 16 amino acids. Germline CDR1 reads PRHDT; CDR2 reads FYEKMQ (reference sequence). The trim removed 5 bases at V and 3 bases at J, leaving 7 bases unmatched. Here the CDR3 reads CASSRRSGGYTGELFF. The covered CDR3 bases are TGTGCCAGCAGCCGTAGGAGCGGGGGGTACACCGGGGAG.

As to this clone: The read gets to within 3 residues of the CDR3 end, and the germline J gene fills in the rest. The chain links TRBV19 to TRBJ1-5; possible D gene TRBD1, 6 bases. Germline CDR1 is LNHDA and CDR2 is SQIVND (reference sequence). The length of the CDR3 is 14 residues. Trimming pared 6 bases from V and 4 bases from J, leaving 13 bases between. The chain's CDR3 is CASSPNRENQPQHF. Partial CDR3 DNA: TGTGCCAGTAGCCCCAACAGGGAAAATCAGCCC.

This clone has a count of ten or more. The missing CDR3 end, 3 residues past where the read stops, is filled in from the germline J gene. The rearrangement joins TRBV6-2 or TRBV6-3 to TRBJ1-4, with 8 bases matching TRBD1. The trim removed 4 bases at V and 8 bases at J, leaving 9 bases unmatched. This CDR3 region has 15 residues. Germline V gene data show CDR1 as MNHEY and CDR2 as SVGEGT. CDR3 DNA, as far as it was read: TGTGCCAGCAGTTTGGACGGACAGGGAGACGAAAAA. This translates into CASSLDGQGDEK. The CDR3, in full, reads CASSLDGQGDEKLFF.

On this clone: Read data end 3 residues before the CDR3 end; the end is taken from the germline J gene. This rearrangement joins TRBV19 to TRBJ1-1; 7 nucleotides align to TRBD1. The CDR3 has 13 residues. V dropped 4 bases and J dropped 5; count of bases not matched to a gene: 4. Germline V gene data show CDR1 as LNHDA and CDR2 as SQIVND (reference sequence). The CDR3 region is CASSTGGETEAFF. The sequenced CDR3 bases are TGTGCCAGTAGTACAGGGGGTGAAACTGAA.

This clone occurred a few times. The read terminates 3 residues ahead of where the CDR3 ends, so the germline J gene completes it. This sequence joins TRBV2 and TRBJ1-3; no clear D. Per germline, CDR1 SNHLY and CDR2 FYNNEI. V gave up 10 bases and J gave up 0 bases, with 10 bases separating them. This CDR3 has 13 amino acids. CDR3 DNA, as far as it was read: TGTGCCACGTGGACTGTCTCTGGAAACACC. Translating gives CATWTVSGNT. The full CDR3 protein reads CATWTVSGNTIYF. The variable domain in full, completed from reference TRBV2 and TRBJ1-3, reads EPEVTQTPSHQVTQMGQEVILRCVPISNHLYFYWYRQILGQKVEFLVSFYNNEISEKSEIFDDQFSVERPDGSNFTLKIRSTKLEDSAMYFCATWTVSGNTIYFGEGSWLTVV.

There are a few counts of this clone. A much larger clone differs from this one at a single base, so this may be a read error. The read terminates 3 residues ahead of where the CDR3 ends, so the germline J gene completes it. Different DNA sequences within this sample yield the same CDR3. This chain connects TRBV7-2 to TRBJ1-2; TRBD1 aligns across 7 bases. CDR3 length equals 13 residues. Germline CDR1 SGHTA, CDR2 FQGNSA. Partial CDR3 DNA: TGTGCCAGCAGCTCGACAGGGTCCTATGGA. Translating it yields CASSSTGSYG. The whole CDR3 reads CASSSTGSYGYTF.

With respect to this clone: The read falls 3 residues short of the CDR3 end, and the missing part is taken from the germline J gene. The chain has TRBV18 and TRBJ1-2, with D possibly TRBD1 on 5 matching bases. V lost 8 bases and J 7 bases, leaving 14 bases between the germline ends. Looked up from germline, CDR1 is KGHSH and CDR2 is LQKENI. The length of the CDR3 is 12 residues. CDR3 loop: CASLGVNGGYTF. The covered CDR3 bases are TGTGCCAGCCTAGGGGTTAACGGTGGC. Complete variable domain (other parts from reference TRBV18 and TRBJ1-2): NAGVMQNPRHLVRRRGQEARLRCSPMKGHSHVYWYRQLPEEGLKFMVYLQKENIIDESGMPKERFSAEFPKEGPSILRIQQVVRGDSAAYFCASLGVNGGYTFGSGTRLTVV.

Ten or more counts support this clone. The read ends 3 residues shy of where the CDR3 ends; the end is completed using the germline J gene. This rearrangement joins TRBV5-1 to TRBJ2-3; no reliable D call. The V end lost 4 bases, the J end lost 0 bases, and 15 bases lay between the germline ends. CDR3 size: 16 residues. Per germline, CDR1 SGHRS and CDR2 YFSETQ. The DNA read from the CDR3 is TGCGCCAGCAGCCCCGCGGTCATTACTAGCACAGATACG. This translates into CASSPAVITSTDT. The whole CDR3 protein reads CASSPAVITSTDTQYF.

This clone has more than one count but fewer than ten. The read ends 3 residues before the CDR3 terminus; that terminus is restored from the germline J gene. V and J are TRBV7-9 and TRBJ2-3; tentatively, D is TRBD1 (6 bases). This CDR3 is 14 amino acids long. Looked up from germline, CDR1 is SEHNR and CDR2 is FQNEAQ (reference sequence). The CDR3 reads CASSLGATNQPQYF. Incomplete CDR3 DNA: TGTGCCAGCAGCTTGGGGGCAACCAATCAGCCG.

This clone was detected many times. The read halts 3 residues ahead of the CDR3 end, with the missing end drawn from the germline J gene. This chain links TRBV20-1 with TRBJ2-5, with unresolved D. Per the germline V gene, CDR1 is DFQATT and CDR2 is SNEGSKA (reference sequence). The CDR3 runs 12 residues. V lost 5 bases and J 5 bases, leaving 12 bases between the germline ends. Here the CDR3 reads CSADLLGETQYF. Partial CDR3 DNA: TGCAGTGCTGATTTGCTCGGGGAGACC.

This clone was observed a handful of times. The CDR3 extends 3 residues past the end of the read, so its final part is completed from the germline J gene. This sequence joins TRBV20-1 and TRBJ1-2, with 9 nucleotides matching TRBD1. Losses at the gene ends were 6 bases for V and 7 bases for J; bases not matched to a gene: 15. Per germline, CDR1 DFQATT and CDR2 SNEGSKA (reference sequence). The CDR3 sequence is 15 residues long. CDR3 DNA (partial): TGCAGTGCCAGTAACCCGGGACAGGGTGTCGCTGGC. It translates to CSASNPGQGVAG. The CDR3 reads in full as CSASNPGQGVAGYTF.

This clone was seen ten or more times. The CDR3 goes on 3 residues after the read ends, and that part is filled in from the germline J gene. The genes are TRBV20-1 and TRBJ2-7; TRBD2 agrees at 9 bases. Germline loops: CDR1 DFQATT, CDR2 SNEGSKA (reference sequence). The CDR3 has 18 residues. V trimming: 3 bases; J trimming: 2 bases; junction bases outside the gene matches: 17. CDR3: CSARFRRLAGLEAYEQYF. Incomplete CDR3 DNA: TGCAGTGCTAGGTTCCGGAGGCTAGCGGGACTTGAGGCCTACGAG.

In this sample, this clone turned up many times. The CDR3 extends 3 residues past the end of the read, so its final part is completed from the germline J gene. The V gene is TRBV7-8, the J gene TRBJ2-3, with 11 bases lining up with TRBD2. Germline-derived CDR1 and CDR2 are SGHVS and FQNEAQ. This CDR3 is built from 14 residues. The J segment lost 4 bases and the V segment lost 8 bases, leaving 5 bases of the junction unmatched. Partial CDR3 DNA: TGTGCCAGCGGTAGCGGGAGGGCCGCAGATACG. It yields the protein CASGSGRAADT. The CDR3 as a whole reads CASGSGRAADTQYF.

In this sample, this clone turned up many times. The read finishes 3 residues shy of the CDR3 end, and the germline J gene is used to complete it. This chain joins TRBV18 and TRBJ1-6; weak D call: TRBD1 (5 bases). This CDR3 has 14 residues. Trimming removed 6 bases from V and 7 bases from J, with 13 bases in between. Per germline, CDR1 KGHSH and CDR2 LQKENI. The covered CDR3 bases are TGTGCCAGCTCTACGGGGGGAATAAATTCACCC. This translates into CASSTGGINSP. The full CDR3 protein is CASSTGGINSPLHF.